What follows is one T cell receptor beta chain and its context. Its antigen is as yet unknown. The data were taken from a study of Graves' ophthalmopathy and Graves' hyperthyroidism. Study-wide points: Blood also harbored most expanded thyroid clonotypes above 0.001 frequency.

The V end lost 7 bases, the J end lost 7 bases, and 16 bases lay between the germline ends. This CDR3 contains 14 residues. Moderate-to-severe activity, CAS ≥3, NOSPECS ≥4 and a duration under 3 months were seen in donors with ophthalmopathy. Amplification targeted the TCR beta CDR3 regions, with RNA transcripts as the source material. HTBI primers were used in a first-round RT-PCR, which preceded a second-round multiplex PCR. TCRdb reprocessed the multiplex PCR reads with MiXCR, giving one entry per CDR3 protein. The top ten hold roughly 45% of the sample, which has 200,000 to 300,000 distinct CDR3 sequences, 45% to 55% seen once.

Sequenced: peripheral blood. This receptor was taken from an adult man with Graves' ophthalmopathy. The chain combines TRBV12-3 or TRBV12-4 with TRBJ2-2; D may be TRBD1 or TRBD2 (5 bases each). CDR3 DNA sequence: TGTGCCAGCAATAGGGACGGGGCTTACGGGGAGCTGTTTTTT. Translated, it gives CASNRDGAYGELFF.